This TCR beta chain stems from a study of blood T cell repertoires in COVID-19. Assay used: immunoSEQ multiplex PCR; TCRdb lists only in-frame clones, some missing. The sample gives some 60,000 clones, approximately 85% of which show up once; around 19% is in the top ten. This CDR3 is built from 14 residues. The J segment lost 4 bases and the V segment lost 6 bases, leaving 4 bases of the junction unmatched. The germline V gene has CDR1 SGHTA and CDR2 FQGNSA. The chain combines TRBV7-2 with TRBJ2-7, with 12 bases aligning to TRBD2. Sequenced input: peripheral blood. The clonotype originates from a human donor in a cohort sampled during active COVID-19. CDR3: CASSSSGGVYEQYF. The CDR3 nucleotides read TGTGCCAGCAGTTCTAGCGGGGGGGTTTACGAGCAGTACTTC.